These 27 T cell receptor beta chains originate from one sample sequenced in a study of T cells in Graves' hyperthyroidism and ophthalmopathy. Template material for amplifying TCR beta CDR3 regions consisted of RNA transcripts. The HTBI primer set was used in a first-round RT-PCR of the TCR CDR3. TCRdb recomputed calls from the multiplex PCR reads with MiXCR, one row per CDR3 protein. The data contain 650,000 to 700,000 distinct CDR3 sequences, 17% of them singletons. The material sequenced was blood. Receptors were obtained from a man in his fifties with Graves' hyperthyroidism.

This chain connects TRBV20-1 to TRBJ2-3; 7 nucleotides align to TRBD2. The V segment lost 6 bases and the J segment 5 bases; nucleotides outside the gene matches: 5. This CDR3 is 12 amino acids long. Germline loops: CDR1 DFQATT, CDR2 SNEGSKA (reference sequence). Here the CDR3 DNA reads TGCAGTGCAGAACGCGGGGGAGATACGCAGTATTTT. Protein sequence: CSAERGGDTQYF.

This clonotype was recorded many times. The chain links TRBV30 to TRBJ1-1, with a possible D match to TRBD1 (5 bases). Trimming took 0 bases from V and 0 from J, leaving 11 bases between them. The CDR3 runs to 15 residues. Germline lookup yields CDR1 GTSNPN and CDR2 SVGIG (reference sequence). CDR3 sequence (DNA): TGTGCCTGGAGTGTACGGGGCAGGGTGAACACTGAAGCTTTCTTT. Translating it yields CAWSVRGRVNTEAFF.

The sample holds many counts of this clonotype. The chain links TRBV30 to TRBJ2-7, with D unclear. Germline V gene data show CDR1 as GTSNPN and CDR2 as SVGIG (reference sequence). V was pared by 0 bases and J by 0 bases, with 9 bases between. The CDR3 consists of 14 residues. The CDR3 spells CAWSVVGFSYEQYF. The CDR3 nucleotides are TGTGCCTGGAGTGTAGTTGGTTTCTCCTACGAGCAGTACTTC.

In its sample, this clonotype was seen a few times. The rearrangement uses TRBV18 and TRBJ1-1; D may be TRBD1 (6 bases). Germline V gene sequence: CDR1 KGHSH, CDR2 LQKENI. The CDR3 sequence is 15 residues long. V was clipped by 4 bases and J by 1 base, with 13 bases between them. The CDR3 spells CASSHNRERNTEAFF. DNA for the CDR3: TGTGCCAGCTCACATAACAGGGAAAGGAACACTGAAGCTTTCTTT.

This clonotype was seen repeatedly, ten times or more. The rearrangement links TRBV7-2 to TRBJ2-4, with 11 bases matching TRBD2. Germline V gene sequence: CDR1 SGHTA, CDR2 FQGNSA. There are 21 residues in the CDR3. The V segment lost 5 bases and the J segment 0 bases; nucleotides outside the gene matches: 18. The CDR3 protein is CASSPRAGRGLAELAKNIQYF. CDR3 nucleotide sequence: TGTGCCAGCAGCCCAAGGGCGGGCCGGGGACTAGCGGAGTTAGCCAAAAACATTCAGTACTTC.

This clonotype was seen many times. The chain links TRBV28 to TRBJ2-1; 11 positions match TRBD2. Germline V gives CDR1 MDHEN, CDR2 SYDVKM. The CDR3 length is 16 residues. The V and J ends lost 6 bases and 6 bases, in that order; junction bases with no gene match: 10. CDR3 DNA: TGTGCCAGCAGCACCCTTCTAGCGGGAGGTCCCAATGAGCAGTTCTTC. Its protein is CASSTLLAGGPNEQFF. Full variable domain (outside the CDR3, taken from reference TRBV28 and TRBJ2-1): DVKVTQSSRYLVKRTGEKVFLECVQDMDHENMFWYRQDPGLGLRLIYFSYDVKMKEKGDIPEGYSVSREKKERFSLILESASTNQTSMYLCASSTLLAGGPNEQFFGPGTRLTVL.

Ten or more counts support this clonotype. The rearrangement joins TRBV24-1 to TRBJ1-2, with D unclear. Per germline, CDR1 KGHDR and CDR2 SFDVKD. The CDR3 spans 13 residues. V lost 5 bases to trimming and J lost 4 bases, with 10 bases between them. CDR3 loop: CATSVSQSYGYTF. CDR3 in DNA: TGTGCCACCAGTGTTTCCCAGAGCTATGGCTACACCTTC.

This clonotype was seen at least ten times. The chain has TRBV28 and TRBJ2-7, with unresolved D. The ends were cut back, 6 bases at V and 3 bases at J, with 6 bases in the middle. Germline CDR1 reads MDHEN; CDR2 reads SYDVKM. The CDR3 is 11 amino acids. CDR3 in DNA: TGTGCCAGCAGAGACAACTACGAGCAGTACTTC. Translated: CASRDNYEQYF.

The table lists this clonotype with many counts. This chain links TRBV11-2 with TRBJ1-2; no reliable D call. Deletions cut 1 base from V and 0 bases from J, with 6 bases between. This CDR3 spans 14 amino acids. Germline V gives CDR1 SGHAT, CDR2 FQNNGV. The CDR3 DNA reads TGTGCCAGCAGCTTAGGTACACCTAACTATGGCTACACCTTC. Encoded protein: CASSLGTPNYGYTF.

This clonotype was observed at least ten times. The V call is TRBV7-9, the J call TRBJ2-7; TRBD1 agrees at 10 bases. Germline CDR1 and CDR2: SEHNR and FQNEAQ (reference sequence). The CDR3 extends over 16 amino acids. V was pared by 5 bases and J by 0 bases, with 7 bases of the junction left unmatched. In DNA form, the CDR3 reads TGTGCCAGCAGCCTATGGGACAGGGGATTCTCCTACGAGCAGTACTTC. Its protein is CASSLWDRGFSYEQYF. The full variable domain, in which reference TRBV7-9 and TRBJ2-7 provide the parts outside the CDR3, is DTGVSQNPRHKITKRGQNVTFRCDPISEHNRLYWYRQTLGQGPEFLTYFQNEAQLEKSRLLSDRFSAERPKGSFSTLEIQRTEQGDSAMYLCASSLWDRGFSYEQYFGPGTRLTVT.

This clonotype showed up many times. The CDR3 bases are TGTGCCAGCAGCTTACTTACTAGCGCCTACAATGAGCAGTTCTTC. This codes for CASSLLTSAYNEQFF. The V and J genes are TRBV7-8 and TRBJ2-1; TRBD2 matches at 7 bases. This CDR3 comprises 15 residues. J lost 2 bases, V lost 2 bases, and 3 bases had no gene match. Looked up from germline, CDR1 is SGHVS and CDR2 is FQNEAQ.

This clonotype was found a few times. The chain joins TRBV6-2 or TRBV6-3 to TRBJ1-1; 8 nucleotides match TRBD1. The CDR3 has 14 amino acids. The germline gives CDR1 MNHEY, CDR2 SVGEGT. The trim removed 6 bases at V and 4 bases at J, leaving 7 bases unmatched. The CDR3 spells CASSWTGPGTEAFF. The CDR3 nucleotides read TGTGCCAGCAGCTGGACAGGGCCCGGCACTGAAGCTTTCTTT.

This clonotype was seen at least ten times. The J gene is TRBJ2-7, the V gene TRBV2; a possible D gene is TRBD2 (6 bases). The CDR3 is 15 residues long. Trimming removed 4 bases from V and 2 bases from J, with 15 bases in between. Germline CDR1 reads SNHLY; CDR2 reads FYNNEI. In nucleotides, the CDR3 is TGTGCCAGCAGTGGCGGAGGGACCGTAACCTACGAGCAGTACTTC. Protein: CASSGGGTVTYEQYF.

The sample holds many counts of this clonotype. The rearrangement uses TRBV5-1 and TRBJ2-3; no reliable D call. With 7 bases removed from V and 2 bases from J, the gap between germline ends came to 5 bases. Germline CDR1 reads SGHRS; CDR2 reads YFSETQ. CDR3 length equals 11 residues. The CDR3 loop reads CASAITDTQYF. Here the CDR3 DNA reads TGCGCCAGCGCAATCACAGATACGCAGTATTTT.

This clonotype was observed many times. The chain has TRBV12-3 or TRBV12-4 and TRBJ2-1; TRBD1 might be the D (6 bases). Trimming stripped 6 bases from V and 1 base from J, with 13 bases between. This CDR3 has 15 residues. The CDR3: CASSSDRQSYNEQFF. CDR3 nucleotide sequence: TGTGCCAGCAGCTCAGACAGGCAGTCCTACAATGAGCAGTTCTTC.

Remarks on this clonotype: Given a much more abundant clone one base away, this may be a read error. The J gene is TRBJ2-3, the V gene TRBV10-3; tentatively, D is TRBD1 (5 bases). The CDR3 consists of 13 residues. Germline V gene lookup returns CDR1 ENHRY and CDR2 SYGVKD. CDR3 in DNA: TGTACCACCTCTAAAGGGGCCGAAGATACGCAGTATTTT. Its translation: CTTSKGAEDTQYF.

This clonotype occurred many times. The DNA for the CDR3 is TGTGCCAGCAGCTTAGTCACGGGGGCGGGCACAGATACGCAGTATTTT. The encoded protein is CASSLVTGAGTDTQYF. The V gene is TRBV11-2, the J gene TRBJ2-3; D could derive from TRBD1 or TRBD2 (6 bases each). V lost 1 base and J lost 1, with 12 bases in between. CDR3 size: 16 residues. CDR1 SGHAT and CDR2 FQNNGV come from the germline V gene.

The sample holds many counts of this clonotype. The V call is TRBV5-1, the J call TRBJ1-2, with D unresolved. Trimming left V 0 bases short and J 2 bases short, with 11 bases between. The CDR3 has 15 amino acids. Germline loops: CDR1 SGHRS, CDR2 YFSETQ. The CDR3 bases are TGCGCCAGCAGCTTGGCCCCGGAATTAAACTATGGCTACACCTTC. The encoded protein is CASSLAPELNYGYTF. The full variable domain, its missing parts supplied by reference TRBV5-1 and TRBJ1-2, is KAGVTQTPRYLIKTRGQQVTLSCSPISGHRSVSWYQQTPGQGLQFLFEYFSETQRNKGNFPGRFSGRQFSNSRSEMNVSTLELGDSALYLCASSLAPELNYGYTFGSGTRLTVV.

This clonotype was seen more than once but under ten times. The chain carries TRBV7-3 and TRBJ2-1, with 12 bases lining up with TRBD2. V gave up 0 bases and J gave up 3 bases; unmatched junction bases: 12. The CDR3 spans 20 residues. CDR1 is SGHTA, CDR2 FQGTGA, per germline. CDR3 coding DNA: TGTGCCAGCAGCTTAACGGGTTTTCAGCCGACTAGCGGGAGCTACAATGAGCAGTTCTTC. Translated, it gives CASSLTGFQPTSGSYNEQFF. Variable domain in full (rest from reference TRBV7-3 and TRBJ2-1): GAGVSQTPSNKVTEKGKYVELRCDPISGHTALYWYRQSLGQGPEFLIYFQGTGAADDSGLPNDRFFAVRPEGSVSTLKIQRTERGDSAVYLCASSLTGFQPTSGSYNEQFFGPGTRLTVL.

V is TRBV19 and J is TRBJ1-5; TRBD1 agrees at 7 bases. The CDR3 extends over 15 amino acids. V trimming: 7 bases; J trimming: 0 bases; junction bases outside the gene matches: 6. Germline CDR1 LNHDA, CDR2 SQIVND (reference sequence). CDR3 nucleotides: TGTGCCAGTAACACGAGGGGGCATAGCAATCAGCCCCAGCATTTT. Protein product: CASNTRGHSNQPQHF.

This clonotype was picked up many times. The chain links TRBV2 to TRBJ2-1; D might be TRBD2 (6 bases). This CDR3 is 14 amino acids long. Trimming stripped 7 bases from V and 6 bases from J, with 16 bases between. Looked up from germline, CDR1 is SNHLY and CDR2 is FYNNEI. CDR3 loop: CASTPGLGGNEQFF. The DNA of the CDR3 is TGTGCCAGCACCCCGGGACTGGGGGGCAATGAGCAGTTCTTC.

This clonotype has at least ten counts. The chain combines TRBV20-1 with TRBJ2-1; 9 bases are a match to TRBD2. Trimming took 0 bases from V and 7 from J; bases not matched to a gene: 10. There are 16 residues in the CDR3. In germline, CDR1 is DFQATT, CDR2 SNEGSKA (reference sequence). The CDR3 DNA is TGCAGTGCTAGAGAATTAGGTAGCGGGAGCCGGAATGAGCAGTTCTTC. This translates into CSARELGSGSRNEQFF.

In its sample, this clonotype was seen many times. The J gene is TRBJ2-7, the V gene TRBV3-1; 13 nucleotides align to TRBD2. Unmatched junction bases numbered 3, after V lost 6 bases and J lost 1 base. CDR3 size: 15 residues. CDR1 and CDR2 from the germline V gene are LGHDT and YNNKEL (reference sequence). The CDR3 DNA reads as TGTGCCAGCAGTCGGGGACTAGCGGGATCCTACGAGCAGTACTTC. Amino acid sequence: CASSRGLAGSYEQYF.

This clonotype occurred many times. The J gene is TRBJ2-7, the V gene TRBV28; 7 bases are shared with TRBD2. V lost 2 bases, J lost 0 bases, and 4 bases stayed unmatched. Germline lookup yields CDR1 MDHEN and CDR2 SYDVKM. The CDR3 loop spans 15 amino acids. CDR3: CASSLDGGSSYEQYF. The CDR3 coding sequence is TGTGCCAGCAGTTTAGACGGGGGGAGCTCCTACGAGCAGTACTTC.

This clonotype was observed many times. In DNA, the CDR3 is TGTGCCAGCAGTGATCTAATACTAGCGGGACTCTACGAGCAGTACTTC. Protein sequence: CASSDLILAGLYEQYF. The rearrangement joins TRBV6-1 to TRBJ2-7, with 10 nucleotides matching TRBD2. CDR1 MNHNS and CDR2 SASEGT come from the germline V gene. J lost 3 bases, V lost 3 bases, and 8 bases had no gene match. CDR3 size: 16 residues.

This rearrangement joins TRBV7-9 to TRBJ1-2; 7 bases match TRBD1. V lost 4 bases, J lost 0 bases, and 11 bases stayed unmatched. CDR1 SEHNR and CDR2 FQNEAQ come from the germline V gene (reference sequence). CDR3 length: 17 residues. The CDR3 loop reads CASSSSTRQGPNYGYTF. CDR3 sequence (DNA): TGTGCCAGCAGCTCCTCCACCCGACAGGGCCCTAACTATGGCTACACCTTC.

This rearrangement joins TRBV10-3 to TRBJ1-2; D unresolved. V was trimmed by 3 bases and J by 2 bases, leaving 7 bases between them. The CDR3 contains 13 residues. The V gene's germline CDR1 is ENHRY and CDR2 SYGVKD. This CDR3 is CAISDVQNYGYTF. The DNA of the CDR3 is TGTGCCATCAGTGATGTCCAGAACTATGGCTACACCTTC.